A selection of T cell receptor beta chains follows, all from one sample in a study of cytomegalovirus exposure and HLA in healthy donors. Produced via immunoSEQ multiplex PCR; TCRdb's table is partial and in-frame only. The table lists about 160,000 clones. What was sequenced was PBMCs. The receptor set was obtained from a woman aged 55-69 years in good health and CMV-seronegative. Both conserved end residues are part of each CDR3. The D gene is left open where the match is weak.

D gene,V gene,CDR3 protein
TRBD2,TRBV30,CAWSVGLAGLDEQFF
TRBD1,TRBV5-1,CASSLQGMSNYGYTF
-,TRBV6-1,CASRPRGGNSPLHF
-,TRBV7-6,CASSVSARASRATNEKLFF
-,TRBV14,CASSQGGGRGGYTF
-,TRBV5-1,CASSLGGNGYTF
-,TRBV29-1,CSVRGQETQYF
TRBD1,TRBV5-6,CASSPQDRVETQYF
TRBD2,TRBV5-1,CASSLRPGLAGQETQYF
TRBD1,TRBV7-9,CASSRQGQGSPEAFF
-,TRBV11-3,CASSYRDGSYNEQFF
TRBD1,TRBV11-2,CASSVTTGGNQPQHF
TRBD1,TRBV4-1,CASTSQGAGINSPLHF
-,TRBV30,CAWATGNQPQHF
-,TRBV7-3,CASSLTWAGQNTGELFF
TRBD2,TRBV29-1,CSGGTSGKWEQETQYF
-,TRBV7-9,CASSWGVGEKLFF
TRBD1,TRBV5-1,CASNLGGTGAGELFF
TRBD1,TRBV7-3,CASSLGQGAYEQYF
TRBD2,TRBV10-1,CASSAGGTYEQYF
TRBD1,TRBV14,CASSQGPGQVQHF
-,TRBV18,CASSKVVQNYGYTF
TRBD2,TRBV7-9,CASSSTGLAGRSLFF
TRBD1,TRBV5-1,CASSETGDGYTF
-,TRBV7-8,CASSFRVGKVGAVGTEAFF
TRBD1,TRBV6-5,CASRMTGDPYNEQFF
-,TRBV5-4,CASSLADGPNYGYTF
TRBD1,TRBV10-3,CAIRGTGTEQYF
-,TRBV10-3,CAISDQQDGQPQHF
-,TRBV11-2,CASSLGGQTTNEKLFF
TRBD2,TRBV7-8,CASSSGGYTDTQYF
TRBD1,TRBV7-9,CAQQGEVGAFF
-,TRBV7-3,CASSSTGRGRMDTQYF
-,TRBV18,CASSPILGSSSGANVLTF
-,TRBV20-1,CSVAVPEQYF
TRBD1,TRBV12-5,CASGLVQTGDEQYF
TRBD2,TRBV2,CASSEEAGGYNEQFF
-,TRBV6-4,CASSDAQGEQYF
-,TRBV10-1,CASSWAGTGELFF
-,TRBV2,CASRIQGNTEAFF
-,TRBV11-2,CASSNRAGARSYEQYF